The 13 T cell receptor beta chains listed next were all sequenced from one sample in a study of blood T cell repertoires in COVID-19 (dated by TCRdb to 2020 to 2021). The library was made by the immunoSEQ multiplex PCR assay. Imported from immuneACCESS, the table was reduced by TCRdb to in-frame sequences with V and J called. These copies leave out some clones; in studies compared against another copy, an unresolved V gene accounts for under half, and the cause of the remainder is not known. This sample gives approximately 350,000 clones in total; approximately 88% of them show up just once. Of the sample, roughly 1.2% is held by the ten largest clones. The sequenced material came from peripheral blood. These receptors came from a man between 40 and 49 years old with acute or convalescent COVID-19.

The chain recombines TRBV7-9 with TRBJ1-1; D is possibly TRBD1 (6 bases). With 1 base removed from V and 11 bases from J, the gap between germline ends came to 14 bases. CDR3 length: 13 amino acids. CDR1 is SEHNR and CDR2 is FQNEAQ in the germline V gene (reference sequence). The CDR3 here is CASSLEGTIHAFF. The CDR3 DNA follows: TGTGCCAGCAGCTTAGAGGGGACAATTCACGCTTTCTTT.

The chain links TRBV6-5 to TRBJ1-2; perhaps TRBD1 as D (5 bases). CDR1 is MNHEY and CDR2 is SVGAGI in the germline V gene. This CDR3 region has 14 residues. V shed 6 bases and J shed 3 bases, with 14 bases lying between them. CDR3 loop: CASSNRFGDYGYTF. CDR3 DNA sequence: TGTGCCAGCAGCAACAGGTTCGGCGACTATGGCTACACCTTC.

Notes on this clone: The junction shows a germline mismatch at one end, possibly a read error. This chain connects TRBV2 to TRBJ1-1; possibly TRBD1 for D (5 bases). The germline CDR1 and CDR2 sequences are SNHLY and FYNNEI. The CDR3 totals 14 residues. CDR3 DNA: TGTGCCAGCAGCGAAGGACACTTGAACACTGAAGCTTTCTTT. This codes for CASSEGHLNTEAFF. Filled out from reference TRBV2 and TRBJ1-1, the complete variable domain reads EPEVTQTPSHQVTQMGQEVILRCVPISNHLYFYWYRQILGQKVEFLVSFYNNEISEKSEIFDDQFSVERPDGSNFTLKIRSTKLEDSAMYFCASSEGHLNTEAFFGQGTRLTVV.

The chain uses TRBV14 and TRBJ2-7; 9 positions agree with TRBD1. CDR3 length equals 17 residues. V was clipped by 0 bases and J by 4 bases; unmatched bases: 10. Per the germline V gene, CDR1 is SGHDN and CDR2 is FVKESK. DNA of the CDR3: TGTGCCAGCAGCCAAGATGGATGGACAGGGGACTTGTACGAGCAGTACTTC. Protein: CASSQDGWTGDLYEQYF.

The chain recombines TRBV2 with TRBJ1-3, with D possibly matching TRBD1 (6 bases). Germline V gene data show CDR1 as SNHLY and CDR2 as FYNNEI. The CDR3 spans 17 residues. V was trimmed by 2 bases and J by 0 bases, leaving 14 bases between them. DNA of the CDR3: TGTGCCAGCAGTGAATTTCGTGACAGGAACTCTGGAAACACCATATATTTT. This codes for CASSEFRDRNSGNTIYF. Together with reference TRBV2 and TRBJ1-3, the CDR3 gives the full variable domain: EPEVTQTPSHQVTQMGQEVILRCVPISNHLYFYWYRQILGQKVEFLVSFYNNEISEKSEIFDDQFSVERPDGSNFTLKIRSTKLEDSAMYFCASSEFRDRNSGNTIYFGEGSWLTVV.

The V and J genes are TRBV19 and TRBJ1-2, with D perhaps TRBD1 (5 bases). CDR1 is LNHDA and CDR2 is SQIVND in the germline V gene (reference sequence). The CDR3 contains 14 residues. The V and J ends lost 5 bases and 2 bases respectively, with 12 bases between them. CDR3 loop: CASSSGGANYGYTF. The CDR3 DNA reads TGTGCCAGTAGTTCCGGGGGAGCCAACTATGGCTACACCTTC.

The chain is built from TRBV6-2 or TRBV6-3 and TRBJ1-2; 9 positions match TRBD1. Trimming removed 5 bases from V and 8 bases from J; junction bases left unmatched: 6. Germline CDR1 is MNHEY and CDR2 is SVGEGT. The CDR3 covers 13 residues. The CDR3 loop reads CASSHAGQGGYTF. The CDR3 coding sequence is TGTGCCAGCAGTCACGCCGGACAGGGGGGCTACACCTTC.

The chain couples TRBV27 to TRBJ2-2; tentatively, D is TRBD2 (6 bases). Trimming took off 3 bases at V and 5 bases at J, with 10 bases between the two ends. The CDR3 totals 14 residues. Germline-derived CDR1 and CDR2 are MNHEY and SMNVEV (reference sequence). The CDR3 DNA follows: TGTGCCAGCAGTTTGGGGGGTGGGACCGGGGAGCTGTTTTTT. It yields the protein CASSLGGGTGELFF.

Concerning this clone itself: The sample has other DNA sequences that encode this CDR3 too. The rearrangement links TRBV15 to TRBJ1-2; D is unresolved. Trimming pared 0 bases from V and 1 base from J, leaving 6 bases between. CDR1 is LNHNV and CDR2 is YYDKDF in the germline V gene (reference sequence). CDR3 size: 14 residues. This chain's CDR3 is CATSRDGVNYGYTF. The CDR3 region has the DNA TGTGCCACCAGCAGAGACGGAGTTAACTATGGCTACACCTTC.

V and J are TRBV2 and TRBJ2-5, with TRBD1 matching over 9 bases. This CDR3 has 15 residues. Germline CDR1 SNHLY, CDR2 FYNNEI. With V trimmed by 6 bases and J by 0 bases, 5 bases remained unmatched. This CDR3 is CASSPDRGYQETQYF. The CDR3 DNA reads TGTGCCAGCAGCCCTGACAGGGGGTACCAAGAGACCCAGTACTTC.

The rearrangement joins TRBV13 to TRBJ2-3; the match to TRBD1 covers 8 bases. Germline values: CDR1 PRHDT, CDR2 FYEKMQ (reference sequence). This CDR3 has 15 amino acids. With 5 bases clipped from V and 2 bases from J, the junction kept 6 bases outside the gene matches. The CDR3 DNA reads as TGTGCCAGCAGCCACCGGGACAGGTTCACAGATACGCAGTATTTT. It codes for CASSHRDRFTDTQYF.

The chain carries TRBV3-1 (or the pseudogene TRBV3-2) and TRBJ1-2; D is undetermined. Germline CDR1 reads LGHDT; CDR2 reads YNNKEL (reference sequence). Deletions cut 2 bases from V and 5 bases from J, with 12 bases between. The CDR3 has 14 amino acids. CDR3 DNA sequence: TGTGCCAGCAGCCAAATGGAGGAGGTGTATGGCTACACCTTC. Protein: CASSQMEEVYGYTF.

V gene TRBV7-3 combines with J gene TRBJ2-2; D gene uncertain. The CDR3 has 15 amino acids. Germline V CDR1 and CDR2: SGHTA, FQGTGA. The germline V and J ends were trimmed by 1 base and 2 bases, with 8 bases remaining between them. Written as DNA, the CDR3 is TGTGCCAGCAGCTTAAGAGTTCCCAACACCGGGGAGCTGTTTTTT. Protein sequence: CASSLRVPNTGELFF.